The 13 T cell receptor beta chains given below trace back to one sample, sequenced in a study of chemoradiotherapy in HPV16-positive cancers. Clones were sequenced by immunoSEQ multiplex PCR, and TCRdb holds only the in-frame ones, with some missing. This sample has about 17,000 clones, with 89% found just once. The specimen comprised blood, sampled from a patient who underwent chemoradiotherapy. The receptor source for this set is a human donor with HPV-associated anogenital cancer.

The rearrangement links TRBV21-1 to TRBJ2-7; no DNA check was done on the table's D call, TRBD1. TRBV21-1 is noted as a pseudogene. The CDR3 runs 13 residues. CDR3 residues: CASDFKDITEQYF. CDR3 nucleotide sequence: TGTGCCAGCGATTTCAAGGACATAACTGAGCAGTACTTC.

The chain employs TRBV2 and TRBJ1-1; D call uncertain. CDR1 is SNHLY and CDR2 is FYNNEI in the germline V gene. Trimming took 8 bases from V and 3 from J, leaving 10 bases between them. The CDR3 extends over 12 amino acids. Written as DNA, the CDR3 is TGTGCCAGCTCCAACTGGGACACTGAAGCTTTCTTT. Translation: CASSNWDTEAFF.

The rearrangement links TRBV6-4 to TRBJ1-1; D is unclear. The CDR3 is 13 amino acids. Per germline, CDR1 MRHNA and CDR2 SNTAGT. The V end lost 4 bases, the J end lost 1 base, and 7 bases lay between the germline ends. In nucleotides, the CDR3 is TGTGCCAGCAGTGCCTCCTGGAACACTGAAGCTTTCTTT. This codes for CASSASWNTEAFF.

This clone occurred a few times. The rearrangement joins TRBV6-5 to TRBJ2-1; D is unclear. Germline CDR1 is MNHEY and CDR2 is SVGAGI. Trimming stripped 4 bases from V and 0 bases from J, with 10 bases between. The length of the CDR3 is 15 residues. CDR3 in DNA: TGTGCCAGCAGTTCCCCCTATGGCTCCTACAATGAGCAGTTCTTC. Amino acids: CASSSPYGSYNEQFF.

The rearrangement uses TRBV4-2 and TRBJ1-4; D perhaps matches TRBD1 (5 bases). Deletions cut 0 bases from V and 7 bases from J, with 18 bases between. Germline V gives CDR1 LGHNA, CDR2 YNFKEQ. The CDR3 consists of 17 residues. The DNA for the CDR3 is TGTGCCAGCAGCCAAGAAGGCATTTCAGGGTACCTTGAAAAACTGTTTTTT. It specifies CASSQEGISGYLEKLFF.

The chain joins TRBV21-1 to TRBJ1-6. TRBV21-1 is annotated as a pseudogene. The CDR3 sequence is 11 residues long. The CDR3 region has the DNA TGTGCCAGCAGCAAAGGATCACCCCTCCACTTT. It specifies CASSKGSPLHF.

The CDR3 coding sequence is TGTGCCAGTAGTACGGCTAGCATTAGTGAGCAGTTCTTC. This sequence encodes CASSTASISEQFF. The chain is built from TRBV19 and TRBJ2-1; D is perhaps TRBD2 (5 bases). The V gene's germline CDR1 is LNHDA and CDR2 SQIVND (reference sequence). V lost 4 bases and J lost 9, with 13 bases in between. This CDR3 has 13 residues.

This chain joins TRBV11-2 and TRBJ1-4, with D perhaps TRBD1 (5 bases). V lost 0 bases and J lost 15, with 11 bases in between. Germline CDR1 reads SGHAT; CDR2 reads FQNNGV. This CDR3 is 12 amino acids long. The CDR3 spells CASSLDRGIMFF. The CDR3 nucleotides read TGTGCCAGCAGCTTAGATAGGGGTATCATGTTTTTT.

The CDR3 nucleotides read TGTGCCAGCAGTGAAATCGGAGAAGGGGCCTACGAGCAGTACTTC. Translation: CASSEIGEGAYEQYF. V is TRBV6-1 and J is TRBJ2-7; a weak D match, TRBD1 (5 bases). Trimming pared 2 bases from V and 2 bases from J, leaving 13 bases between. CDR3 length equals 15 residues. Germline CDR1 reads MNHNS; CDR2 reads SASEGT.

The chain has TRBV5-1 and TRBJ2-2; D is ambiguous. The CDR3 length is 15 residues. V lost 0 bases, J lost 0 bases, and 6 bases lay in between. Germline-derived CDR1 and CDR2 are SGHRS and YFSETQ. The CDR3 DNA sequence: TGCGCCAGCAGCTTGGAAACAGCGAACACCGGGGAGCTGTTTTTT. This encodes CASSLETANTGELFF.

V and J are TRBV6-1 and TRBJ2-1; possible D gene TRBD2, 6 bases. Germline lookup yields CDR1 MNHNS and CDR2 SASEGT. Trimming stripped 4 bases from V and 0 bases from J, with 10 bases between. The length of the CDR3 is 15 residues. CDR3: CASSAGAASYNEQFF. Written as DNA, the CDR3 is TGTGCCAGCAGTGCGGGAGCGGCCTCCTACAATGAGCAGTTCTTC.

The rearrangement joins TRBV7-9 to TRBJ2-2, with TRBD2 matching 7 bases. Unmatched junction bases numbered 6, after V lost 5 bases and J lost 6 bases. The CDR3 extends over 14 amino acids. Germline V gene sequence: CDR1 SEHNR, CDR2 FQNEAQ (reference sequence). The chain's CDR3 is CASSPLGRAGELFF. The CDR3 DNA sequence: TGTGCCAGCAGCCCTCTTGGGAGGGCCGGGGAGCTGTTTTTT.

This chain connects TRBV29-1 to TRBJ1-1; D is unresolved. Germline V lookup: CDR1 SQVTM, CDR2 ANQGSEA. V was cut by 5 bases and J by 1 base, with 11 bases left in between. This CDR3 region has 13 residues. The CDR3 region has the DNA TGCAGCGTTAACTTCCTGACGAACACTGAAGCTTTCTTT. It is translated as CSVNFLTNTEAFF.